This TCR beta chain was recorded in a study of beta chain features in type 1 diabetes. This clone was detected a few times. Its antigen is not known. Expressed TCRB transcripts were sequenced, since all the RNA that had been isolated was reverse transcribed. Sequenced by immunoSEQ multiplex PCR; TCRdb stores in-frame clones only, minus some. The sample yields 200,000 to 250,000 clones, over 8.5% seen once. General study results and limits: Type 1 diabetes patients showed a moderate but significant shortening of TCRB CDR3s in all four CD4+ subsets. For type 1 diabetes patients, VDJ junctions showed fewer insertions and more deletions.

Germline V gene data show CDR1 as SGHNT and CDR2 as YYREEE (reference sequence). The junction had 9 bases not matched to a gene; V was cut back by 0 bases and J by 4 bases. There are 18 residues in the CDR3. The TCR sequence derives from a woman aged 18-35 years in good health. The V and J genes are TRBV5-4 and TRBJ2-6; the match to TRBD2 covers 8 bases. Sample: naive CD4+ T cells from blood. In nucleotides, the CDR3 is TGTGCCAGCAGCTTGGCCCAAGCGGGAGCGAGGGGGGCCAACGTCCTGACTTTC. This gives the protein CASSLAQAGARGANVLTF.